The source of this TCR beta chain is a study of post-analysis software for immune sequencing data. Study as a whole: Secondary progressive, relapsing-remitting and progressive-relapsing multiple sclerosis were among the included disease courses.

Regarding the study as a whole: Compared against controls, patients with multiple sclerosis displayed significantly lower normalized Chao1 diversity. Five TRBV segments, including TRBV5-6, TRBV5-1 and TRBV20-1, were more frequent in patients than controls.

V lost 4 bases and J lost 8, with 12 bases in between. The CDR3 sequence is 13 residues long. Germline V gene lookup returns CDR1 LGHDT and CDR2 YNNKEL (reference sequence). This clonotype turned up a few times. Antigen: not known. Unique molecular identifiers tagged the TCR beta cDNA libraries. The yield from roughly 1 to 10 million T cells was around 500,000 cDNA molecules in total. MiXCR was run by TCRdb on the PCR reads, yielding one entry per CDR3 protein. The sample carries 700,000 to 800,000 distinct CDR3 sequences, 25% to 30% recorded once. This chain connects TRBV3-1 to TRBJ2-1; D is unclear. Sequenced: blood. This clonotype was sampled from a girl aged 5-17 years with multiple sclerosis. The CDR3 region is CASSRVWLDEQFF. CDR3 in DNA: TGTGCCAGCAGCCGGGTCTGGTTGGATGAGCAGTTCTTC.